Sequencing of this TCR beta chain was carried out in a study of blood T cell repertoires in COVID-19. Study overall: Italy, Spain and the United States were the sources of the convalescent and acute COVID-19 samples. T cells, B-cell-depleted T cells, or PBMCs supplied cDNA or gDNA.

The germline gives CDR1 MNHEY, CDR2 SVGAGI. V shed 2 bases and J shed 5 bases, with 7 bases lying between them. The CDR3 consists of 12 residues. Generated by immunoSEQ multiplex PCR, the TCRdb table keeps only in-frame clones and is missing some. The profile shows about 200,000 clones, more than 70% of them singletons. Sequenced: PBMCs or T cells enriched from blood (not recorded which). V usage is TRBV6-5 and J usage is TRBJ2-7; tentative D call: TRBD1 (5 bases). The sequence came from a man aged 40-50 years with acute COVID-19. This chain's CDR3 is CASSYGANEQYF. In DNA, the CDR3 is TGTGCCAGCAGTTACGGGGCAAACGAGCAGTACTTC.